Listed below are T cell receptor beta chains from one sample, sequenced in a study of T cells in Graves' hyperthyroidism and ophthalmopathy. TCRdb re-called the multiplex PCR reads through MiXCR, storing one row per CDR3 protein. The data show under 600,000 distinct CDR3 sequences, with about a sixth seen just once and roughly 3% held by the top ten. The specimen was blood. These receptors came from a woman in her thirties or forties with Graves' ophthalmopathy. Both conserved end residues are part of each CDR3. The order of the fields is clone size, V gene, D gene, J gene, CDR3 protein, CDR3 DNA. D genes are given only for firm matches. Not all rows give a size; the values are once, few, many and, for expanded clones, a class.

clone_size: many; v_call: TRBV28; d_call: -; j_call: TRBJ2-5; cdr3_aa: CASSLDILRETQYF; cdr3_nt: TGTGCCAGCAGTTTAGACATCCTTCGGGAGACCCAGTACTTC
clone_size: many; v_call: TRBV28; d_call: -; j_call: TRBJ2-7; cdr3_aa: CASSLSPGQTYEQYF; cdr3_nt: TGTGCCAGCAGTTTATCTCCCGGACAGACCTACGAGCAGTACTTC
clone_size: many; v_call: TRBV6-1; d_call: -; j_call: TRBJ2-7; cdr3_aa: CASTTSGGASYEQYF; cdr3_nt: TGTGCCAGCACCACATCGGGCGGGGCCTCCTACGAGCAGTACTTC
clone_size: -; v_call: TRBV20-1; d_call: TRBD1; j_call: TRBJ1-4; cdr3_aa: CSAREPGGPNEKLFF; cdr3_nt: TGCAGTGCTAGAGAACCAGGGGGACCTAATGAAAAACTGTTTTTT
clone_size: few; v_call: TRBV6-5; d_call: -; j_call: TRBJ1-3; cdr3_aa: CASSSVGYGNTIYF; cdr3_nt: TGTGCCAGCAGTTCTGTGGGGTATGGAAACACCATATATTTT
clone_size: many; v_call: TRBV28; d_call: TRBD2; j_call: TRBJ2-7; cdr3_aa: CASRQTSGRLYEQYF; cdr3_nt: TGTGCCAGCAGGCAAACTAGCGGCCGACTCTACGAGCAGTACTTC
clone_size: few; v_call: TRBV19; d_call: TRBD1; j_call: TRBJ1-1; cdr3_aa: CASKQGATEAFF; cdr3_nt: TGTGCCAGTAAACAGGGGGCAACTGAAGCTTTCTTT
clone_size: -; v_call: TRBV30; d_call: -; j_call: TRBJ1-5; cdr3_aa: CAWSAPLTQPQHF; cdr3_nt: TGTGCCTGGAGTGCTCCCCTGACACAGCCCCAGCATTTT
clone_size: few; v_call: TRBV28; d_call: TRBD2; j_call: TRBJ2-4; cdr3_aa: CASSLFGTSGSSLQYF; cdr3_nt: TGTGCCAGCAGTTTATTCGGGACTAGCGGGAGTAGCCTTCAGTACTTC
clone_size: many; v_call: TRBV30; d_call: TRBD2; j_call: TRBJ2-5; cdr3_aa: CAWKVLAGALGTQYF; cdr3_nt: TGTGCCTGGAAGGTACTAGCGGGAGCCCTAGGGACCCAGTACTTC
clone_size: many; v_call: TRBV20-1; d_call: TRBD2; j_call: TRBJ2-3; cdr3_aa: CSARSGTRTSTDTQYF; cdr3_nt: TGCAGTGCTCGATCCGGGACTAGGACTAGCACAGATACGCAGTATTTT
clone_size: many; v_call: TRBV12-3/TRBV12-4; d_call: TRBD1; j_call: TRBJ2-7; cdr3_aa: CASSLRTGPISLGYEQYF; cdr3_nt: TGTGCCAGCAGTTTACGGACAGGGCCCATTTCACTTGGCTACGAGCAGTACTTC
clone_size: -; v_call: TRBV20-1; d_call: TRBD1; j_call: TRBJ1-5; cdr3_aa: CSAVDRGDQPQHF; cdr3_nt: TGCAGTGCTGTGGACAGGGGGGATCAGCCCCAGCATTTT
clone_size: -; v_call: TRBV7-2; d_call: -; j_call: TRBJ1-4; cdr3_aa: CASSLAHLESNEKLFF; cdr3_nt: TGTGCCAGCAGCTTAGCACATCTTGAATCTAATGAAAAACTGTTTTTT
clone_size: -; v_call: TRBV28; d_call: TRBD2; j_call: TRBJ2-3; cdr3_aa: CASGAGGSDTQYF; cdr3_nt: TGTGCCAGCGGAGCGGGAGGGTCAGATACGCAGTATTTT
clone_size: -; v_call: TRBV30; d_call: -; j_call: TRBJ2-7; cdr3_aa: CAYSPGRGQHSYEQYF; cdr3_nt: TGTGCCTATTCCCCGGGGAGGGGACAGCACTCCTACGAGCAGTACTTC
clone_size: -; v_call: TRBV12-5; d_call: TRBD1; j_call: TRBJ1-1; cdr3_aa: CASGTDRGGIKGRIEAFF; cdr3_nt: TGTGCTAGTGGCACGGACAGGGGGGGAATCAAGGGGCGCATTGAAGCTTTCTTT
clone_size: few; v_call: TRBV5-1; d_call: TRBD1; j_call: TRBJ1-1; cdr3_aa: CASSPRTGNATEAFF; cdr3_nt: TGCGCCAGCAGCCCTCGGACAGGGAATGCCACTGAAGCTTTCTTT
clone_size: many; v_call: TRBV28; d_call: TRBD2; j_call: TRBJ2-4; cdr3_aa: CASSSSGGGVIAKNIQYF; cdr3_nt: TGTGCCAGCAGCTCCTCTGGGGGGGGAGTTATAGCCAAAAACATTCAGTACTTC
clone_size: many; v_call: TRBV5-5; d_call: TRBD1; j_call: TRBJ1-2; cdr3_aa: CASSAIPGQGVNYGYTF; cdr3_nt: TGTGCCAGCAGCGCAATACCGGGACAGGGAGTCAACTATGGCTACACCTTC
clone_size: -; v_call: TRBV28; d_call: TRBD1; j_call: TRBJ1-4; cdr3_aa: CASSLSGGLVEKLFF; cdr3_nt: TGTGCCAGCAGTTTATCAGGGGGCTTGGTAGAAAAACTGTTTTTT
clone_size: -; v_call: TRBV14; d_call: -; j_call: TRBJ1-4; cdr3_aa: CASSLGHQEKLFF; cdr3_nt: TGTGCCAGCAGCCTCGGACATCAAGAAAAACTGTTTTTT
clone_size: few; v_call: TRBV20-1; d_call: TRBD2; j_call: TRBJ2-7; cdr3_aa: CSAREPSGSYEQYF; cdr3_nt: TGCAGTGCTAGGGAGCCCAGCGGGAGCTACGAGCAGTACTTC
clone_size: once; v_call: TRBV5-1; d_call: -; j_call: TRBJ2-1; cdr3_aa: CASSENEQLF; cdr3_nt: TGCGCCAGCAGCGAGAATGAGCAGCTCTTC
clone_size: many; v_call: TRBV2; d_call: -; j_call: TRBJ2-2; cdr3_aa: CASSGQGLANTGELFF; cdr3_nt: TGTGCCAGCAGTGGACAGGGACTCGCGAACACCGGGGAGCTGTTTTTT
clone_size: many; v_call: TRBV6-1; d_call: TRBD2; j_call: TRBJ2-1; cdr3_aa: CASSEGLAEYNEQFF; cdr3_nt: TGTGCCAGCAGTGAGGGACTAGCGGAATACAATGAGCAGTTCTTC
clone_size: many; v_call: TRBV12-3/TRBV12-4; d_call: -; j_call: TRBJ2-1; cdr3_aa: CASSFPGPLREQFF; cdr3_nt: TGTGCCAGCAGTTTTCCTGGGCCGCTGAGAGAGCAGTTCTTC